The rows below give T cell receptor beta chains drawn from one sample of a study of blood T cell repertoires in COVID-19. The repertoire was sequenced with immunoSEQ multiplex PCR; TCRdb's copy has only in-frame clones and lacks some. Found here are some 140,000 clones, more than 75% of them singletons; the top ten hold over 10%. The sequenced material came from peripheral blood. The receptors derive from an elderly man with acute or convalescent COVID-19. Each CDR3 is given with its conserved first and last residue. The D gene is left open where the match is weak. Rows give clone size only sometimes, using once, few, many, or a class for an expanded clone.

v_gene: TRBV2; d_gene: -; len: 15; abundance: -; j_gene: TRBJ1-1; CDR3nt: TGTGCCAGCAGTGCGGGACATACCAAGAACACTGAAGCTTTCTTT; CDR3aa: CASSAGHTKNTEAFF
v_gene: TRBV4-3; d_gene: -; len: 17; abundance: few; j_gene: TRBJ2-2; CDR3nt: TGCGCCAGCAGCCAAGTCTGGAACAGGGCGAACACCGGGGAGCTGTTTTTT; CDR3aa: CASSQVWNRANTGELFF
v_gene: TRBV6-5; d_gene: -; len: 14; abundance: few; j_gene: TRBJ1-2; CDR3nt: TGTGCCAGCAGCCCCGAGACGCAGGTCTATGGCTACACCTTC; CDR3aa: CASSPETQVYGYTF
v_gene: TRBV3-1/TRBV3-2; d_gene: -; len: 16; abundance: many; j_gene: TRBJ2-2; CDR3nt: TGTGCCAGCAGCCATCTAGGGGGGGCGGGCACCGGGGAGCTGTTTTTT; CDR3aa: CASSHLGGAGTGELFF
v_gene: TRBV3-1/TRBV3-2; d_gene: -; len: 16; abundance: once; j_gene: TRBJ1-2; CDR3nt: TGTGCCAGCAGCCAAGAAGGTGAGGGCCAAGCGGGGGGCTACACCTTC; CDR3aa: CASSQEGEGQAGGYTF
v_gene: TRBV5-4; d_gene: TRBD2; len: 14; abundance: few; j_gene: TRBJ2-3; CDR3nt: TGTGCCAGCAGCACCAGACTAGCGATAGATACGCAGTATTTT; CDR3aa: CASSTRLAIDTQYF
v_gene: TRBV14; d_gene: -; len: 15; abundance: few; j_gene: TRBJ1-1; CDR3nt: TGTGCCAGCAGCCCGAGGGGGGGGGTGAACACTGAAGCTTTCTTT; CDR3aa: CASSPRGGVNTEAFF
v_gene: TRBV18; d_gene: -; len: 13; abundance: -; j_gene: TRBJ1-1; CDR3nt: TGTGCCAGCTCATCCCCAGGGTTAACTGAAGCTTTCTTT; CDR3aa: CASSSPGLTEAFF
v_gene: TRBV6-6; d_gene: TRBD1; len: 12; abundance: -; j_gene: TRBJ1-6; CDR3nt: TGTGCCAGCAGTTACGGGGACAGTAGTTTCCACTTT; CDR3aa: CASSYGDSSFHF
v_gene: TRBV28; d_gene: TRBD1; len: 15; abundance: -; j_gene: TRBJ1-5; CDR3nt: TGTGCCAGCGCCACGACAGGGGGTAGCAATCAGCCCCAGCATTTT; CDR3aa: CASATTGGSNQPQHF
v_gene: TRBV30; d_gene: TRBD2; len: 15; abundance: -; j_gene: TRBJ2-3; CDR3nt: TGTGCTTCGGCACTAGCGGGGGGGCGTCTAAATACGCAGTATTTT; CDR3aa: CASALAGGRLNTQYF
v_gene: TRBV6-5; d_gene: -; len: 11; abundance: -; j_gene: TRBJ1-1; CDR3nt: TGTGCCAGCAGCCCGCAGACAGAAGCTTTCTTT; CDR3aa: CASSPQTEAFF